This T cell receptor beta chain is from a study of CD8+ T cells in alopecia areata. Germline V gene data show CDR1 as SGHRS and CDR2 as YFSETQ. The length of the CDR3 is 15 residues. J was trimmed by 5 bases and V by 6 bases; bases with no gene match: 9. Study-wide results and limits: There were also resident alphabeta T cells of normal skin sequenced in scalp samples.

RNA was isolated and reverse transcribed to cDNA, the sequencing template. Libraries were prepared by immunoSEQ multiplex PCR; TCRdb keeps only in-frame clonotypes and omits some of them. The sample comprises about 180,000 clones, 59% of which are singletons, and about 14% rests with the top ten. This clone was observed a few times. Antigen: not known. The sample here was CD4+ T cells sorted from blood, taken at week 0. The V gene is TRBV5-1, the J gene TRBJ2-2; 8 nucleotides agree with TRBD2. The TCR sequence derives from a human donor with alopecia areata. The CDR3, as DNA: TGCGCCAGCACTCCTTCGGGAGGGCGGACCGGGGAGCTGTTTTTT. This encodes CASTPSGGRTGELFF.